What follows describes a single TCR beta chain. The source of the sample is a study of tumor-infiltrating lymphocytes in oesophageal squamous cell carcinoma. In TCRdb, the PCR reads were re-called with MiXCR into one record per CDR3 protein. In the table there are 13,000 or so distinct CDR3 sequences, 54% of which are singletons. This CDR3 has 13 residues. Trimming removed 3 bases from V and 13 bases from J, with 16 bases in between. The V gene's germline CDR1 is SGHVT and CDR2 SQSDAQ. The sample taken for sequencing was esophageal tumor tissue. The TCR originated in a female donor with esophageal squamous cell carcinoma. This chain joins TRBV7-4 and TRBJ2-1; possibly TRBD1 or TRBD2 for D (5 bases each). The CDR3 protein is CASSFGAAETQFF. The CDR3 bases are TGTGCCAGCAGCTTTGGGGCAGCGGAGACCCAGTTCTTC.